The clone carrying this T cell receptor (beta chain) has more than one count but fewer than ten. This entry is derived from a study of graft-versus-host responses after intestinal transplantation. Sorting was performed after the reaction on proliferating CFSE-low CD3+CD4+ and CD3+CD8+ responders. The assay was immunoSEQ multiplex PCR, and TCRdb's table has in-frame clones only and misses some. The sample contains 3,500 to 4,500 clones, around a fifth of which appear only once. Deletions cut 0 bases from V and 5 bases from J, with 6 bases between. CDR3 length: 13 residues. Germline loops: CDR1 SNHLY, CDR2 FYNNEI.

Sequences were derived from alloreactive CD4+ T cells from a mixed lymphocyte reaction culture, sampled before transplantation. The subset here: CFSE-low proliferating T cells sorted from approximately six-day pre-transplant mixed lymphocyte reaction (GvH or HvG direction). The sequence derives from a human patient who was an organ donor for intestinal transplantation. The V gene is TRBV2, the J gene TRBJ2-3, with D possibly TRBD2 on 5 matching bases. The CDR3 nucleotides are TGTGCCAGCAGTGAAGCGCGGGTAGATACGCAGTATTTT. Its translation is CASSEARVDTQYF.